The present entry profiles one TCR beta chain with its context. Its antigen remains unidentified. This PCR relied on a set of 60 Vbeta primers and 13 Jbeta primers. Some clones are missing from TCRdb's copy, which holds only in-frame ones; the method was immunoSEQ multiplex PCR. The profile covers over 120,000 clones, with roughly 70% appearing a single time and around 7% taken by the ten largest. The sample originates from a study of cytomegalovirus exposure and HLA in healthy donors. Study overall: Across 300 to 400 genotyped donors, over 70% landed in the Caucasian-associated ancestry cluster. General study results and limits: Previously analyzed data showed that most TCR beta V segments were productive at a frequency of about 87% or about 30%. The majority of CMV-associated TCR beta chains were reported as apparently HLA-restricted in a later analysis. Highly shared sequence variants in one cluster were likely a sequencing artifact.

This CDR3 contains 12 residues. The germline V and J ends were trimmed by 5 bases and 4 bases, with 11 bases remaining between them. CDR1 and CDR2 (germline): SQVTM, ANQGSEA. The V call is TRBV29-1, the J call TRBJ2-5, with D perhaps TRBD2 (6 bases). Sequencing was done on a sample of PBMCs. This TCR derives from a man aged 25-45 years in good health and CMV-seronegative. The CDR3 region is CSVYEGGETQYF. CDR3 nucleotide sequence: TGCAGCGTTTATGAGGGAGGAGAGACCCAGTACTTC.